What follows are 18 T cell receptor beta chains derived from one specimen sequenced in a study of blood T cell repertoires in COVID-19. Only in-frame clones appear in the TCRdb table, and some are missing; sequencing was by immunoSEQ multiplex PCR. The sample has approximately 240,000 clones; 83% are singletons. Sequences were obtained from peripheral blood. Receptor source: a woman aged 25 to 39 with COVID-19, enrolled during active disease.

This chain links TRBV18 with TRBJ2-5; D is ambiguous. Germline V gene data show CDR1 as KGHSH and CDR2 as LQKENI. There are 13 residues in the CDR3. Trimming pared 0 bases from V and 5 bases from J, leaving 7 bases between. CDR3 region: CASSPPGAETQYF. CDR3 coding DNA: TGTGCCAGCTCACCACCAGGAGCGGAGACCCAGTACTTC.

This rearrangement joins TRBV29-1 to TRBJ1-2, with 8 bases lining up with TRBD1. The junction had 6 bases not matched to a gene; V was cut back by 2 bases and J by 4 bases. CDR1 is SQVTM, CDR2 ANQGSEA, per germline. The CDR3 has 14 amino acids. CDR3 nucleotides: TGCAGCGTTGAAACGACTGGACAGGGCTATGGCTACACCTTC. Its translation is CSVETTGQGYGYTF. The variable domain in full, completed from reference TRBV29-1 and TRBJ1-2, reads SAVISQKPSRDICQRGTSLTIQCQVDSQVTMMFWYRQQPGQSLTLIATANQGSEATYESGFVIDKFPISRPNLTFSTLTVSNMSPEDSSIYLCSVETTGQGYGYTFGSGTRLTVV.

This clone was counted a single time. The genes are TRBV6-5 and TRBJ2-7; 13 nucleotides line up with TRBD2. This CDR3 region has 15 residues. The germline CDR1 and CDR2 sequences are MNHEY and SVGAGI. With V trimmed by 6 bases and J by 6 bases, 8 bases remained unmatched. The CDR3 nucleotides read TGTGCCAGCAGAATATTGGGACTAGCGGGGAGCGAGCAGTACTTC. Translation gives CASRILGLAGSEQYF.

The gene calls are TRBV2 and TRBJ1-6, with D perhaps matching TRBD1 (5 bases). CDR3 size: 15 residues. Deletions cut 3 bases from V and 9 bases from J, with 15 bases between. From germline, CDR1 is SNHLY and CDR2 FYNNEI. The CDR3 protein is CASSDTGRGLSPLHF. The CDR3, as DNA: TGTGCCAGCAGTGACACCGGACGGGGACTTTCACCCCTCCACTTT.

CDR3 loop: CASSSRTGGGETQYF. CDR3 DNA sequence: TGTGCCAGTAGTAGTCGGACAGGGGGAGGTGAGACCCAGTACTTC. This chain links TRBV19 with TRBJ2-5, with 10 bases matching TRBD1. The germline V gene has CDR1 LNHDA and CDR2 SQIVND (reference sequence). The junction had 7 bases not matched to a gene; V was cut back by 4 bases and J by 5 bases. The CDR3 sequence is 15 residues long.

The chain employs TRBV6-5 and TRBJ1-2; D remains unclear. V shed 6 bases and J shed 3 bases, with 11 bases lying between them. The CDR3 spans 13 residues. The germline CDR1 and CDR2 sequences are MNHEY and SVGAGI. CDR3 region: CASRSDNHYGYTF. CDR3 DNA sequence: TGTGCCAGCAGGTCCGACAACCACTATGGCTACACCTTC.

The V and J genes are TRBV10-3 and TRBJ2-7, with D perhaps matching TRBD2 (5 bases). The CDR3 has 17 residues. Trimming left V 0 bases short and J 1 base short, with 16 bases between. Germline CDR1 is ENHRY and CDR2 is SYGVKD. The CDR3, as DNA: TGTGCCATCAGTGAGTCGATGAGTCTAGCCGGGTCCTACGAGCAGTACTTC. It translates to CAISESMSLAGSYEQYF.

This clone was seen a handful of times. The CDR3: CASSLAGRSNQPQHF. The CDR3 DNA reads as TGTGCCAGCAGCTTGGCGGGGAGGAGCAATCAGCCCCAGCATTTT. This chain connects TRBV7-2 to TRBJ1-5, with D hard to call. This CDR3 has 15 residues. Trimming shortened V by 3 bases and J by 1 base, and 10 bases separated the two germline ends. CDR1 is SGHTA and CDR2 is FQGNSA in the germline V gene.

The chain employs TRBV9 and TRBJ1-4; D might be TRBD1 (5 bases). V gave up 0 bases and J gave up 13 bases, with 19 bases separating them. This CDR3 is 15 amino acids long. Germline CDR1 SGDLS, CDR2 YYNGEE. The CDR3: CASSVGDSPVGGLFF. The CDR3 DNA reads as TGTGCCAGCAGCGTAGGCGACAGCCCAGTTGGTGGACTGTTTTTT.

The chain carries TRBV9 and TRBJ1-3; D uncertain. The CDR3 totals 15 residues. V shed 0 bases and J shed 2 bases, with 9 bases lying between them. Germline V gene data show CDR1 as SGDLS and CDR2 as YYNGEE. The CDR3 spells CASSVERIAGNTIYF. DNA of the CDR3: TGTGCCAGCAGCGTAGAGAGGATCGCTGGAAACACCATATATTTT.

The rearrangement links TRBV28 to TRBJ2-7, with 7 bases matching TRBD1. V shed 0 bases and J 5 bases; nucleotides not matched to a gene: 10. The germline CDR1 and CDR2 sequences are MDHEN and SYDVKM. This CDR3 contains 16 residues. CDR3 coding DNA: TGTGCCAGCAGTTTATGGGCGGACAGGTTATTAAACGAGCAGTACTTC. This sequence encodes CASSLWADRLLNEQYF. Complete variable domain (other parts from reference TRBV28 and TRBJ2-7): DVKVTQSSRYLVKRTGEKVFLECVQDMDHENMFWYRQDPGLGLRLIYFSYDVKMKEKGDIPEGYSVSREKKERFSLILESASTNQTSMYLCASSLWADRLLNEQYFGPGTRLTVT.

This clone showed up just once. The V call is TRBV9, the J call TRBJ1-6; TRBD1 aligns across 10 bases. From germline, CDR1 is SGDLS and CDR2 YYNGEE. The CDR3 is 15 amino acids. Trimming removed 0 bases from V and 9 bases from J; junction bases left unmatched: 3. Written as DNA, the CDR3 is TGTGCCAGCAGCGTAGCAGGGACAGGGGCTTCACCCCTCCACTTT. Translated: CASSVAGTGASPLHF.

This rearrangement joins TRBV9 to TRBJ1-2, with unresolved D. This CDR3 is 16 amino acids long. Germline assignment: CDR1 SGDLS and CDR2 YYNGEE. The ends were cut back, 2 bases at V and 0 bases at J, with 14 bases in the middle. CDR3 in DNA: TGTGCCAGCAGCGTGTCGAGGGATCAAGCTAACTATGGCTACACCTTC. Amino acid sequence: CASSVSRDQANYGYTF.

The gene calls are TRBV5-1 and TRBJ2-5; 7 bases align to TRBD2. Germline-derived CDR1 and CDR2 are SGHRS and YFSETQ. V shed 7 bases and J 1 base; nucleotides not matched to a gene: 10. The CDR3 consists of 15 residues. The CDR3 DNA reads TGCGCCAGCCGGGGAGGGAGCCCCTCCCAAGAGACCCAGTACTTC. This encodes CASRGGSPSQETQYF.

Here the CDR3 DNA reads TGTGCCACCAGCAGAGGTAACGGGGAGCTGTTTTTT. This codes for CATSRGNGELFF. This chain connects TRBV15 to TRBJ2-2; no firm D call. CDR1 and CDR2 (germline): LNHNV, YYDKDF (reference sequence). The CDR3 contains 12 residues. The V end was cut by 1 base, the J end by 7 bases, with 4 bases between.

The chain links TRBV5-1 to TRBJ1-6, with TRBD1 matching over 7 bases. CDR1 and CDR2 (germline): SGHRS, YFSETQ. This CDR3 is built from 17 residues. V gave up 5 bases and J gave up 0 bases; unmatched junction bases: 8. CDR3 DNA: TGCGCCAGCAGGGAAAAGGACAGGAGCTCCTATAATTCACCCCTCCACTTT. Amino acid sequence: CASREKDRSSYNSPLHF.

This sequence joins TRBV30 and TRBJ1-6; D may be TRBD1 (5 bases). CDR1 and CDR2 from the germline V gene are GTSNPN and SVGIG (reference sequence). The V and J ends lost 5 bases and 10 bases respectively, with 21 bases between them. The CDR3 runs to 15 residues. CDR3: CAWQAFGQGSSPLHF. The CDR3 DNA is TGTGCCTGGCAAGCCTTCGGGCAGGGAAGCTCACCCCTCCACTTT.

V is TRBV19 and J is TRBJ2-1, with 7 nucleotides matching TRBD1. The CDR3 consists of 17 residues. V lost 2 bases, J lost 5 bases, and 12 bases stayed unmatched. In germline, CDR1 is LNHDA, CDR2 SQIVND (reference sequence). CDR3 sequence: CASSIIFRDSLDNEQFF. CDR3 sequence (DNA): TGTGCCAGTAGTATAATCTTCCGGGACAGCTTAGACAATGAGCAGTTCTTC.